Below, 8 T cell receptor beta chains from the same sample are listed, as sequenced in a study of regulatory T cells in long-lasting Graves disease. According to the study, TCR beta libraries were built with iRepertoire HTBI primers and CDR3-region Arm-PCR. Via MiXCR, TCRdb re-called the multiplex PCR reads, giving one row per CDR3 protein. The sample has 300,000 to 400,000 distinct CDR3 sequences; over 15% are singletons. Time point here: newly diagnosed GD, antithyroid drugs for less than 3 months. Extracted RNA from PBMCs served as the source of the TCR library. These data were also filed under a second study, of T cells in Graves' hyperthyroidism and ophthalmopathy.

This sample comprised peripheral blood mononuclear cells (PBMCs), obtained at new diagnosis, from a patient treated with antithyroid drugs. The receptors shown here come from a man aged 35 to 55 with Graves disease.

This clonotype was detected many times. The CDR3 region has the DNA TGTGCCAGCACATCCCTCGGACGGGGGGCCGTTTACAATGAGCAGTTCTTC. This codes for CASTSLGRGAVYNEQFF. The chain is built from TRBV6-1 and TRBJ2-1; D is possibly TRBD2 (7 bases). The germline V and J ends were trimmed by 7 bases and 4 bases, with 23 bases remaining between them. The CDR3 covers 17 residues. Germline loops: CDR1 MNHNS, CDR2 SASEGT.

This clonotype was seen at least ten times. Relative to the germline gene, one junction end is altered; a read error may explain this. This chain links TRBV12-3 or TRBV12-4 with TRBJ2-5, with 7 positions matching TRBD2. The CDR3 is made up of 14 amino acids. The CDR3 DNA follows: TGTGCCAGCAGACCGAGCGGGGTTGGGGAGACCCGGTACTTC. Translating gives CASRPSGVGETRYF.

In regard to this clonotype: It may be a read error: a sequence one base away is much more abundant. The chain recombines TRBV28 with TRBJ2-3, with TRBD2 matching 13 bases. The J call may be faulty, since TRBJ2-1 better matches the DNA end. Germline V lookup: CDR1 MDHEN, CDR2 SYDVKM. The CDR3 totals 15 residues. CDR3: CASSLGTSGANKQFF. The CDR3 DNA reads TGTGCCAGCAGCCTCGGGACTAGCGGGGCCAATAAGCAGTTCTTC.

This chain joins TRBV4-2 and TRBJ1-4; the D gene is possibly TRBD1 (5 bases). The CDR3 loop spans 15 amino acids. Germline CDR1 LGHNA, CDR2 YNFKEQ. V lost 0 bases, J lost 3 bases, and 8 bases lay in between. CDR3 loop: CASSQDRGPNEKLFF. The CDR3 nucleotides read TGTGCCAGCAGCCAAGATAGGGGACCTAATGAAAAACTGTTTTTT.

This clonotype was counted only a few times. The gene calls are TRBV5-1 and TRBJ1-4; a possible D gene is TRBD1 (6 bases). The CDR3 totals 15 residues. CDR1 and CDR2 (germline): SGHRS, YFSETQ. Trimming left V 0 bases short and J 7 bases short, with 13 bases between. The CDR3 sequence is CASSLAEGGGEKLFF. CDR3 DNA: TGCGCCAGCAGCTTGGCCGAGGGAGGGGGTGAAAAACTGTTTTTT.

In this sample, this clonotype turned up many times. The rearrangement links TRBV6-2 or TRBV6-3 to TRBJ1-2, with 7 positions matching TRBD1. Unmatched junction bases numbered 8, after V lost 5 bases and J lost 8 bases. This CDR3 has 13 amino acids. Looked up from germline, CDR1 is MNHEY and CDR2 is SVGEGT. The CDR3 loop reads CASSTAQGEGYTF. CDR3 bases: TGTGCCAGCAGTACTGCGCAGGGGGAGGGCTACACCTTC.

This clonotype appeared many times. This chain uses TRBV7-9 with TRBJ2-7, with 7 bases identical to TRBD2. V dropped 4 bases and J dropped 4; count of bases not matched to a gene: 10. Germline CDR1 SEHNR, CDR2 FQNEAQ (reference sequence). The CDR3 sequence is 15 residues long. As DNA, the CDR3 is TGTGCCAGCAGCTCTCTTGGGAGGGGTCGGTACGAGCAGTACTTC. This translates into CASSSLGRGRYEQYF.

The V call is TRBV5-1, the J call TRBJ2-5; 10 bases map to TRBD2. This CDR3 is 15 amino acids long. Germline values: CDR1 SGHRS, CDR2 YFSETQ. V shed 4 bases and J 5 bases; nucleotides not matched to a gene: 8. This chain's CDR3 is CASSKKGGLAETQYF. Here the CDR3 DNA reads TGCGCCAGCAGCAAAAAGGGGGGACTAGCGGAGACCCAGTACTTC.